This TCR beta chain emerged from a study of shared clonotypes between healthy human individuals. General study findings and limits: As a rule, naive subsets had a larger estimated richness than memory subsets.

Assay used: immunoSEQ multiplex PCR; TCRdb lists only in-frame clones, some missing. This sample has millions of clones, with 95% found just once. Comment on this clone: What it binds is unknown.

Germline V gives CDR1 SGHVS, CDR2 FNYEAQ. The CDR3 extends over 15 amino acids. The V and J ends lost 1 base and 1 base respectively, with 10 bases between them. The genes are TRBV7-6 and TRBJ2-5, with TRBD2 as a possible D gene (5 bases). The sequencing sample was made of naive CD4+ T cells sorted from blood. Subset defined: CD45RA+ positively selected. The sequence was collected from a young man in good health. The CDR3 DNA reads TGTGCCAGCAGCTTAGTCGCGGGTATCCAAGAGACCCAGTACTTC. Translated, it gives CASSLVAGIQETQYF.